The 29 T cell receptor beta chains presented below share a single source sample, sequenced in a study of blood T cell repertoires in COVID-19. Clones were sequenced by immunoSEQ multiplex PCR, and TCRdb holds only the in-frame ones, with some missing. In the table there are around 120,000 clones, approximately 79% of which are singletons. Source material: peripheral blood. The source is a man aged 50-59 years with acute or convalescent COVID-19.

The chain links TRBV5-4 to TRBJ2-1; D is possibly TRBD2 (6 bases). CDR1 is SGHNT, CDR2 YYREEE, per germline (reference sequence). With 4 bases removed from V and 10 bases from J, the gap between germline ends came to 15 bases. The CDR3 is made up of 13 amino acids. Written as DNA, the CDR3 is TGTGCCAGCAGCCGACTAGGGGAGAGGGAGCAGTTCTTC. Its protein is CASSRLGEREQFF.

V gene TRBV7-9 combines with J gene TRBJ1-2; 9 bases map to TRBD1. This CDR3 has 13 residues. V shed 4 bases and J 6 bases; nucleotides not matched to a gene: 3. CDR1 and CDR2 (germline): SEHNR, FQNEAQ (reference sequence). The CDR3 DNA reads TGTGCCAGCAGCTCCGGGACAGGGAATGGCTACACCTTC. This codes for CASSSGTGNGYTF.

This chain connects TRBV19 to TRBJ2-7; 10 nucleotides match TRBD2. The germline CDR1 and CDR2 sequences are LNHDA and SQIVND (reference sequence). The V segment lost 4 bases and the J segment 6 bases; nucleotides outside the gene matches: 9. This CDR3 is 15 amino acids long. CDR3 sequence: CASSTSGRAQGEQYF. CDR3 sequence (DNA): TGTGCCAGTAGTACGAGCGGGAGGGCCCAGGGCGAGCAGTACTTC.

This chain uses TRBV6-6 with TRBJ2-6; 9 nucleotides line up with TRBD1. CDR1 MNHNY and CDR2 SVGAGI come from the germline V gene (reference sequence). The length of the CDR3 is 17 residues. J lost 0 bases, V lost 5 bases, and 5 bases had no gene match. The CDR3 protein is CASSPGTGFSGANVLTF. CDR3 DNA sequence: TGTGCCAGCAGTCCCGGGACAGGGTTCTCTGGGGCCAACGTCCTGACTTTC.

The rearrangement links TRBV5-4 to TRBJ2-7, with D uncertain. Germline assignment: CDR1 SGHNT and CDR2 YYREEE (reference sequence). This CDR3 comprises 13 residues. Between the trimmed V and J ends, which lost 2 bases and 0 bases, there was a span of 6 bases. CDR3 sequence reads: CASSFDISYEQYF. CDR3 DNA sequence: TGTGCCAGCAGCTTTGACATCTCCTACGAGCAGTACTTC.

The rearrangement joins TRBV4-2 to TRBJ2-3; 11 bases line up with TRBD2. Germline values: CDR1 LGHNA, CDR2 YNFKEQ. V lost 0 bases, J lost 3 bases, and 5 bases stayed unmatched. The CDR3 extends over 17 amino acids. CDR3: CASSQDGTSGLTDTQYF. Written as DNA, the CDR3 is TGTGCCAGCAGCCAAGATGGGACTAGCGGCTTGACAGATACGCAGTATTTT.

The V gene is TRBV6-5, the J gene TRBJ2-5; D gene uncertain. This CDR3 region has 13 residues. V shed 4 bases and J shed 2 bases, with 8 bases lying between them. Germline lookup yields CDR1 MNHEY and CDR2 SVGAGI. CDR3 nucleotide sequence: TGTGCCAGCAGTTCGAGCGCACAAGAGACCCAGTACTTC. Translation gives CASSSSAQETQYF.

The chain recombines TRBV7-9 with TRBJ2-1; 13 positions match TRBD2. There are 16 residues in the CDR3. V shed 3 bases and J 3 bases; nucleotides not matched to a gene: 2. Germline V gives CDR1 SEHNR, CDR2 FQNEAQ (reference sequence). DNA for the CDR3: TGTGCCAGCAGCTTGGGGACTAGCGGGAACTACAATGAGCAGTTCTTC. This codes for CASSLGTSGNYNEQFF.

The rearrangement uses TRBV6-1 and TRBJ1-4; D unclear. V lost 0 bases and J lost 6, with 14 bases in between. The CDR3 has 16 residues. Germline-derived CDR1 and CDR2 are MNHNS and SASEGT. The CDR3 loop reads CASSEAQALQHEKLFF. The CDR3 nucleotides read TGTGCCAGCAGTGAAGCGCAGGCTTTACAACATGAAAAACTGTTTTTT.

The chain recombines TRBV3-1 (or the pseudogene TRBV3-2) with TRBJ2-3; no definite D call. This CDR3 has 14 amino acids. Trimming cost V 0 bases and J 9 bases, with 13 bases left between them. The V gene's germline CDR1 is LGHDT and CDR2 YNNKEL (reference sequence). CDR3 region: CASSQDEVAPTQYF. In nucleotides, the CDR3 is TGTGCCAGCAGCCAAGATGAAGTGGCTCCCACGCAGTATTTT.

The J gene is TRBJ2-7, the V gene TRBV13; D gene unclear. The CDR3 is made up of 13 amino acids. CDR1 is PRHDT and CDR2 is FYEKMQ in the germline V gene (reference sequence). Trimming took 2 bases from V and 4 from J, leaving 9 bases between them. The CDR3 is CASSLNSVYEQYF. The CDR3 DNA is TGTGCCAGCAGCTTAAACAGTGTTTACGAGCAGTACTTC. The full variable domain, completed using reference TRBV13 and TRBJ2-7, is AAGVIQSPRHLIKEKRETATLKCYPIPRHDTVYWYQQGPGQDPQFLISFYEKMQSDKGSIPDRFSAQQFSDYHSELNMSSLELGDSALYFCASSLNSVYEQYFGPGTRLTVT.

This clone showed up just once. The chain recombines TRBV19 with TRBJ2-1; TRBD1 matches at 9 bases. Trimming took 8 bases from V and 15 from J; bases not matched to a gene: 8. Germline values: CDR1 LNHDA, CDR2 SQIVND (reference sequence). This CDR3 is 11 amino acids long. This CDR3 reads CASRGGQGGFF. CDR3 nucleotides: TGTGCCAGTCGAGGGGGACAGGGTGGGTTCTTC.

V usage is TRBV11-2 and J usage is TRBJ1-6, with D possibly matching TRBD1 (6 bases). Germline V gene sequence: CDR1 SGHAT, CDR2 FQNNGV. This CDR3 has 14 amino acids. V gave up 3 bases and J gave up 5 bases, with 8 bases separating them. The CDR3: CASSFSGDNSPLHF. CDR3 nucleotide sequence: TGTGCCAGCAGCTTCTCAGGGGATAATTCACCCCTCCACTTT.

This chain connects TRBV27 to TRBJ1-1; no firm D call. The V end was cut by 3 bases, the J end by 3 bases, with 8 bases between. This CDR3 spans 13 amino acids. Germline CDR1 is MNHEY and CDR2 is SMNVEV (reference sequence). The CDR3 region is CASSFGEDTEAFF. CDR3 bases: TGTGCCAGCAGTTTTGGGGAGGACACTGAAGCTTTCTTT.

The chain carries TRBV18 and TRBJ2-5; D is unclear. The CDR3 loop spans 14 amino acids. CDR1 KGHSH and CDR2 LQKENI come from the germline V gene. V was clipped by 0 bases and J by 0 bases, with 5 bases between them. CDR3 sequence reads: CASSPPSNQETQYF. The CDR3 nucleotides read TGTGCCAGCTCACCACCGTCCAACCAAGAGACCCAGTACTTC.

The genes are TRBV28 and TRBJ2-5; a weak D match, TRBD1 (6 bases). The V gene's germline CDR1 is MDHEN and CDR2 SYDVKM. Deletions cut 2 bases from V and 4 bases from J, with 11 bases between. CDR3 length equals 14 residues. For the CDR3, the DNA is TGTGCCAGCAGTTTAGCGACAGGTGGAGAGACCCAGTACTTC. Amino acid sequence: CASSLATGGETQYF. Using reference TRBV28 and TRBJ2-5 for the parts outside the CDR3, the full variable domain is DVKVTQSSRYLVKRTGEKVFLECVQDMDHENMFWYRQDPGLGLRLIYFSYDVKMKEKGDIPEGYSVSREKKERFSLILESASTNQTSMYLCASSLATGGETQYFGPGTRLLVL.

This chain links TRBV15 with TRBJ2-7; TRBD2 matches at 9 bases. V was clipped by 0 bases and J by 2 bases; unmatched bases: 2. Germline values: CDR1 LNHNV, CDR2 YYDKDF (reference sequence). The CDR3 is 15 residues long. CDR3 coding DNA: TGTGCCACCAGCAGAGACGCGGGAGGGCCCTACGAGCAGTACTTC. It yields the protein CATSRDAGGPYEQYF.

CDR3 DNA: TGCAGTGCTAGTTCGGCTCAGACAGCCTACGAGCAGTACTTC. Protein sequence: CSASSAQTAYEQYF. The rearrangement joins TRBV20-1 to TRBJ2-7; TRBD1 might be the D (5 bases). Germline V gene data show CDR1 as DFQATT and CDR2 as SNEGSKA (reference sequence). Trimming took 3 bases from V and 2 from J, leaving 14 bases between them. The CDR3 consists of 14 residues.

With regard to this clone: At the DNA level, this CDR3 is encoded by other sequences in the same sample as well. J is TRBJ2-7 and V is TRBV5-1; TRBD2 might be the D (6 bases). V was cut by 0 bases and J by 2 bases, with 12 bases left in between. Germline CDR1 and CDR2: SGHRS and YFSETQ. The CDR3 is 15 residues long. CDR3 nucleotides: TGCGCCAGCAGCTTGGCCGGGGGACTGGCCTACGAGCAGTACTTC. Its translation is CASSLAGGLAYEQYF.

The chain uses TRBV5-1 and TRBJ2-5, with D perhaps TRBD1 (5 bases). CDR1 and CDR2 from the germline V gene are SGHRS and YFSETQ. With 2 bases removed from V and 3 bases from J, the gap between germline ends came to 8 bases. The CDR3 consists of 13 residues. CDR3 nucleotides: TGCGCCAGCAGCTTCGACAGAGAAGAGACCCAGTACTTC. Its translation: CASSFDREETQYF.

A few counts support this clone. The chain links TRBV7-8 to TRBJ1-3, with a possible D match to TRBD1 (5 bases). CDR1 is SGHVS and CDR2 is FQNEAQ in the germline V gene. The germline V and J ends were trimmed by 4 bases and 8 bases, with 18 bases remaining between them. This CDR3 contains 15 residues. The CDR3 coding sequence is TGTGCCAGCAGCTGGAGGGACGGCGCTGGGGACACCATATATTTT. This translates into CASSWRDGAGDTIYF. Looking up the rest from reference TRBV7-8 and TRBJ1-3 gives the full variable domain: GAGVSQSPRYKVAKRGQDVALRCDPISGHVSLFWYQQALGQGPEFLTYFQNEAQLDKSGLPSDRFFAERPEGSVSTLKIQRTQQEDSAVYLCASSWRDGAGDTIYFGEGSWLTVV.

The chain carries TRBV10-3 and TRBJ1-5; D possibly corresponds to TRBD1 (5 bases). This CDR3 spans 15 amino acids. The germline V gene encodes CDR1 ENHRY and CDR2 SYGVKD. Between the trimmed V and J ends, which lost 3 bases and 0 bases, there was a span of 9 bases. CDR3 nucleotides: TGTGCCATCAGTGAAGGGGTGGGTAGCAATCAGCCCCAGCATTTT. Translation: CAISEGVGSNQPQHF.

The chain has TRBV27 and TRBJ2-7; 8 bases map to TRBD1. The junction had 8 bases not matched to a gene; V was cut back by 5 bases and J by 2 bases. Germline V gives CDR1 MNHEY, CDR2 SMNVEV (reference sequence). The CDR3 covers 15 residues. CDR3 amino acids: CASSPRTGRTYEQYF. The CDR3 DNA follows: TGTGCCAGCAGTCCAAGGACAGGGAGAACCTACGAGCAGTACTTC.

Of note for this clone: One end of the junction does not line up with germline, which may come from a read error. This chain connects TRBV7-2 to TRBJ1-1, with TRBD1 matching over 8 bases. This CDR3 has 14 residues. From germline, CDR1 is SGHTA and CDR2 FQGNSA. The CDR3 loop is CASSSWQGATEAFF. The CDR3 DNA sequence: TGTGCCAGTAGCTCGTGGCAGGGGGCGACTGAAGCTTTCTTT.

The genes are TRBV16 and TRBJ1-2, with D perhaps TRBD1 (6 bases). The CDR3 covers 16 residues. The germline gives CDR1 KGHSY, CDR2 FQNENV. The V gene lost 0 bases and the J gene lost 8 bases, with 19 bases spanning the gap. CDR3: CASSQSLRQETVGYTF. CDR3 sequence (DNA): TGTGCCAGCAGCCAATCTTTACGACAGGAAACGGTGGGCTACACCTTC.

This chain connects TRBV27 to TRBJ1-5; TRBD1 matches at 9 bases. The trim removed 0 bases at V and 4 bases at J, leaving 4 bases unmatched. The CDR3 extends over 16 amino acids. Germline loops: CDR1 MNHEY, CDR2 SMNVEV (reference sequence). The CDR3 region is CASSLSGTGRNQPQHF. DNA of the CDR3: TGTGCCAGCAGTTTATCCGGGACAGGGAGGAATCAGCCCCAGCATTTT.

The chain is built from TRBV15 and TRBJ2-1, with a weak D call TRBD2 (5 bases). This CDR3 comprises 12 residues. V was pared by 0 bases and J by 9 bases, with 6 bases between. Per germline, CDR1 LNHNV and CDR2 YYDKDF (reference sequence). In nucleotides, the CDR3 is TGTGCCACCAGCAGAGAAGGAGGTGAGCAGTTCTTC. Translating it yields CATSREGGEQFF.

The chain combines TRBV25-1 with TRBJ2-7; TRBD2 is a possible D gene (6 bases). This CDR3 is 17 amino acids long. With 0 bases removed from V and 3 bases from J, the gap between germline ends came to 18 bases. Germline V CDR1 and CDR2: MGHDK, SYGVNS. CDR3 sequence (DNA): TGTGCCAGCAGTGAATATAGGGGAGGACCGGGCCTCTACGAGCAGTACTTC. Translation gives CASSEYRGGPGLYEQYF.

The chain uses TRBV5-1 and TRBJ2-7, with 11 positions matching TRBD1. The CDR3 spans 14 residues. V was pared by 4 bases and J by 6 bases, with 6 bases of the junction left unmatched. CDR1 SGHRS and CDR2 YFSETQ come from the germline V gene. The CDR3 region has the DNA TGCGCCAGCAGCGGACAGGGGGCAGGGGGCGAGCAGTACTTC. Amino acids: CASSGQGAGGEQYF.